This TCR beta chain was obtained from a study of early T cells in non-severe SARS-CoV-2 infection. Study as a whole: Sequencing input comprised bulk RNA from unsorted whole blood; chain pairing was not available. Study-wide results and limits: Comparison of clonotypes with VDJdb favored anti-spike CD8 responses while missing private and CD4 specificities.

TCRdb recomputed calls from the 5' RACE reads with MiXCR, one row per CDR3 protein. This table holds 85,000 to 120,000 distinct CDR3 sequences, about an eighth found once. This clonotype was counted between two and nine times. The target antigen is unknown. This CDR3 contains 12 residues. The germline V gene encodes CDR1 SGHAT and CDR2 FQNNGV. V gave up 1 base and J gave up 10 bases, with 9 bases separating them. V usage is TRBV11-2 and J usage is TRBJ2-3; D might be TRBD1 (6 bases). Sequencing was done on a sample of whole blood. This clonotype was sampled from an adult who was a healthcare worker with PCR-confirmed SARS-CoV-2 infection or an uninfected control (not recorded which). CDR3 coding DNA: TGTGCCAGCAGCTTAGTGGACAGAGCGCAGTATTTT. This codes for CASSLVDRAQYF.